The sequence of this T cell receptor (beta chain) was determined in a study of T cell changes during pregnancy in multiple sclerosis. Generated by immunoSEQ multiplex PCR, the TCRdb table keeps only in-frame clones and is missing some. The sample includes roughly 93,000 clones, about 91% of them seen just once. Trimming stripped 6 bases from V and 3 bases from J, with 12 bases between. Per germline, CDR1 KGHSH and CDR2 LQKENI. The CDR3 is made up of 14 amino acids. The receptor was derived from a female donor in good health, enrolled as a control in a pregnancy study. The rearrangement joins TRBV18 to TRBJ1-5; D not resolved. The material sequenced was peripheral blood, taken in the first trimester of pregnancy. In nucleotides, the CDR3 is TGTGCCAGCTCGCCGACTTACACCAATCAGCCCCAGCATTTT. This codes for CASSPTYTNQPQHF.